This TCR beta chain was profiled in a study of T cells in Graves' hyperthyroidism and ophthalmopathy. Study outcomes and limitations: Expanded thyroid clonotypes (above 0.001) were mostly also found in blood.

What was amplified from RNA transcripts were TCR beta CDR3 regions. The HTBI primer set served for first-round RT-PCR of the TCR CDR3. Via MiXCR, TCRdb re-called the multiplex PCR reads, giving one row per CDR3 protein. This table has 560,000 or so distinct CDR3 sequences, approximately 20% appearing once. Turning to this clonotype: Its target is not known.

The germline CDR1 and CDR2 sequences are SGHTA and FQGTGA. V lost 4 bases and J 6 bases, leaving 13 bases between the germline ends. This CDR3 spans 13 amino acids. Ophthalmopathy patients had Clinical Activity Score at least 3, NOSPECS grade at least 4, duration under 3 months. Uncontrolled infection, other autoimmune disease, pregnancy or lactation disqualified patients from enrolment. Over 9 ml of fresh peripheral blood supplied the PBMCs. The sample was blood. This chain joins TRBV7-3 and TRBJ2-7; D call uncertain. The TCR was taken from a man aged 40-49 years with Graves' ophthalmopathy. The CDR3 is CASSWTYGSEQYF. DNA for the CDR3: TGTGCCAGCAGCTGGACGTACGGGTCCGAGCAGTACTTC.